Listed below are T cell receptor beta chains from one sample, sequenced in a study of regulatory T cells in long-lasting Graves disease. Each CDR3 protein gets one entry after TCRdb re-called the multiplex PCR reads with MiXCR. This sample has approximately 400,000 distinct CDR3 sequences, with less than 25% found just once. The specimen was peripheral blood mononuclear cells (PBMCs), collected when the disease was refractory, from a patient treated with antithyroid drugs. The receptors originated from a female donor with Graves disease. CDR3s include the opening cysteine and the closing phenylalanine or tryptophan. Fields, in order: J gene, V gene, CDR3 protein.

TRBJ2-5,TRBV6-1,CASRRQGQETQYF
TRBJ2-5,TRBV20-1,CSARVAFGQETQYF
TRBJ2-1,TRBV18,CASSRGGPDGHNEQFF
TRBJ2-7,TRBV4-1,CASSQPGQISYEQYF
TRBJ1-3,TRBV6-1,CASSKNLGQAYSGNTIYF
TRBJ2-2,TRBV7-8,CASSGVMGGVTGELFF
TRBJ1-5,TRBV2,CASRGLAGGTEAQHF
TRBJ1-5,TRBV27,CASSERSRAFNQPQHF
TRBJ2-7,TRBV7-2,CASSPFEYAGGPTYEQYF
TRBJ1-5,TRBV7-2,CASSLAGWGQPQHF
TRBJ2-2,TRBV19,CASSSEQRRGGELFF
TRBJ2-7,TRBV30,CAWNRGGLSYEQYF
TRBJ2-7,TRBV5-1,CASSLGNGQYF
TRBJ1-2,TRBV9,CASARGDLYGYTF
TRBJ2-7,TRBV2,CASLGHGSYEQYF
TRBJ1-2,TRBV28,CASSLTPAGQGGGYTF
TRBJ1-5,TRBV2,CASRTDSGGQPQHF
TRBJ1-6,TRBV2,CASRPQSSYNSPLHF
TRBJ2-7,TRBV6-5,CASSYSGTSGPYEQYF
TRBJ1-1,TRBV3-1,CASSQAGLEAFF
TRBJ2-7,TRBV12-3/TRBV12-4,CASSSTLREGLAGDYEQYF
TRBJ1-3,TRBV6-2/TRBV6-3,CASSPPSSPSGNTIYF
TRBJ1-5,TRBV6-2/TRBV6-3,CASSYSMGDRSQHF
TRBJ2-1,TRBV7-2,CASSLVGLAGVGSYNEQFF
TRBJ2-2,TRBV6-1,CASRSGQNTGELFF
TRBJ2-7,TRBV4-1,CASSSWTSGEQYF
TRBJ2-7,TRBV28,CASSSGTGYYEQYF